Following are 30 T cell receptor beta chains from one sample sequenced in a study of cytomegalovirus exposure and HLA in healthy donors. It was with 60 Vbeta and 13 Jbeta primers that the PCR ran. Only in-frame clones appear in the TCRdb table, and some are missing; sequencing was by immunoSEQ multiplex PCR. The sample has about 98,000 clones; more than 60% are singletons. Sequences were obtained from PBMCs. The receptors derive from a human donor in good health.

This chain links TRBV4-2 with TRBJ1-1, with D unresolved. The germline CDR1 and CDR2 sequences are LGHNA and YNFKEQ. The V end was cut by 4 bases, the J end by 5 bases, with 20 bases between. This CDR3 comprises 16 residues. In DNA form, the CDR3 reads TGTGCCAGCAGCCCCGGAGGTGGAGCGAGGGAGACTGAAGCTTTCTTT. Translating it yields CASSPGGGARETEAFF.

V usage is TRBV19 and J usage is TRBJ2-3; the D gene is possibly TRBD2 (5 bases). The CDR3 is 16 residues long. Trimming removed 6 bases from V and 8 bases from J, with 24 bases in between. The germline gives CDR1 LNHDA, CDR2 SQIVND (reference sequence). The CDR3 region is CASSPTRASTVGTQYF. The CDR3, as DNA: TGTGCCAGTAGCCCCACTCGGGCTAGCACCGTTGGTACGCAGTATTTT. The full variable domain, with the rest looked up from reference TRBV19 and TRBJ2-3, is DGGITQSPKYLFRKEGQNVTLSCEQNLNHDAMYWYRQDPGQGLRLIYYSQIVNDFQKGDIAEGYSVSREKKESFPLTVTSAQKNPTAFYLCASSPTRASTVGTQYFGPGTRLTVL.

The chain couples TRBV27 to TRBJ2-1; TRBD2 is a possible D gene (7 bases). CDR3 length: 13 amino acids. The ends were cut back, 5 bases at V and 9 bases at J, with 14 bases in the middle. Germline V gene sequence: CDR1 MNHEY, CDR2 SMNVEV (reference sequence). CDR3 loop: CASSLGGDGEQFF. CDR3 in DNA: TGTGCCAGCAGTCTAGGGGGGGATGGTGAGCAGTTCTTC.

Here the CDR3 reads CASSADRAGNSPLHF. CDR3 in DNA: TGTGCCAGCAGTGCCGACAGGGCCGGGAATTCACCCCTCCACTTT. J is TRBJ1-6 and V is TRBV6-1, with 7 nucleotides matching TRBD1. From germline, CDR1 is MNHNS and CDR2 SASEGT. The CDR3 spans 15 residues. Trimming removed 4 bases from V and 7 bases from J; junction bases left unmatched: 7.

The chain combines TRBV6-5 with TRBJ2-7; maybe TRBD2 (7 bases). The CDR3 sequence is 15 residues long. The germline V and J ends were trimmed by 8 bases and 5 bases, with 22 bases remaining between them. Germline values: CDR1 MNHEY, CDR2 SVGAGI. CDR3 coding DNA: TGTGCCAGCGGACCCGGGGGCGGGAGAAGCGACGAGCAGTACTTC. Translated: CASGPGGGRSDEQYF.

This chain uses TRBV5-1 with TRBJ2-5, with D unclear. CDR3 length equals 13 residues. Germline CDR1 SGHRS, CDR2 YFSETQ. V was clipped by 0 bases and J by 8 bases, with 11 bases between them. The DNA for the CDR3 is TGCGCCAGCAGCTTGGAGGCCAAGACTACCCAGTACTTC. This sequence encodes CASSLEAKTTQYF.

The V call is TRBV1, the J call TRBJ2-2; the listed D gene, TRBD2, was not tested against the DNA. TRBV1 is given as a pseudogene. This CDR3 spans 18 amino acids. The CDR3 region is CTSSQDRNPGVATGELFF. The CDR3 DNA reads TGCACCAGCAGCCAAGATCGAAATCCGGGGGTCGCCACCGGGGAGCTGTTTTTT.

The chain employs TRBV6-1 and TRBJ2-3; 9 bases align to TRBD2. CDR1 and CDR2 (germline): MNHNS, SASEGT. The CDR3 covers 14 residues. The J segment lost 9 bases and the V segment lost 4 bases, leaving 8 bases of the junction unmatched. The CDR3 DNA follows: TGTGCCAGCAGTGCTTCGCGGGGGGGCCTAACGCAGTATTTT. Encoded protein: CASSASRGGLTQYF.

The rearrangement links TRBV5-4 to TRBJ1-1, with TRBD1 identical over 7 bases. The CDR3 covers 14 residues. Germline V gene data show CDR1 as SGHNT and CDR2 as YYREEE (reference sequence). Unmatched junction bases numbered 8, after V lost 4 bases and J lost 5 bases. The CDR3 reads CASSNVQGWTEAFF. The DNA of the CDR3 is TGTGCCAGCAGCAACGTACAGGGGTGGACTGAAGCTTTCTTT.

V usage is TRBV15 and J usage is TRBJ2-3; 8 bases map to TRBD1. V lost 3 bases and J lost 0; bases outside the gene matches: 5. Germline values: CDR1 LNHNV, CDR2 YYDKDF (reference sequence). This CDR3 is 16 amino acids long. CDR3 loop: CATSRKRTGSTDTQYF. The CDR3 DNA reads TGTGCCACCAGCAGGAAAAGGACAGGGAGCACAGATACGCAGTATTTT. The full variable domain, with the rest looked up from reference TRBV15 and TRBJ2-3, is DAMVIQNPRYQVTQFGKPVTLSCSQTLNHNVMYWYQQKSSQAPKLLFHYYDKDFNNEADTPDNFQSRRPNTSFCFLDIRSPGLGDTAMYLCATSRKRTGSTDTQYFGPGTRLTVL.

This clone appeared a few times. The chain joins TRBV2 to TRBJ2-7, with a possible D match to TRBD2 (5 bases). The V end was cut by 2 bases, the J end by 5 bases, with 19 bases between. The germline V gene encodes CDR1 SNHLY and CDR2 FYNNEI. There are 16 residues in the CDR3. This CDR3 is CASSEISQVERDEQYF. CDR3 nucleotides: TGTGCCAGCAGTGAAATCTCCCAGGTGGAGAGGGACGAGCAGTACTTC. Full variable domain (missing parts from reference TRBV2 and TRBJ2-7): EPEVTQTPSHQVTQMGQEVILRCVPISNHLYFYWYRQILGQKVEFLVSFYNNEISEKSEIFDDQFSVERPDGSNFTLKIRSTKLEDSAMYFCASSEISQVERDEQYFGPGTRLTVT.

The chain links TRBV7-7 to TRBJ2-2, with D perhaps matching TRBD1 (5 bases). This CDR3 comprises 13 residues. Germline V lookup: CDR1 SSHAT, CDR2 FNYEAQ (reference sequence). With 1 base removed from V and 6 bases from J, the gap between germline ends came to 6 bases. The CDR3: CASSLVGAGELFF. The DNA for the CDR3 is TGTGCCAGCAGCTTAGTAGGGGCCGGGGAGCTGTTTTTT.

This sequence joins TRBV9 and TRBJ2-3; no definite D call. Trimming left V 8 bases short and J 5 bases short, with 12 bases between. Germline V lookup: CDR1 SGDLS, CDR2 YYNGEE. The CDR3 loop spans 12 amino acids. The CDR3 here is CASSTGLDTQYF. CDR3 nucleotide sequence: TGTGCCAGTTCTACCGGTTTAGATACGCAGTATTTT.

The CDR3 DNA reads TGTGCCAGCAGTGAATCAGCGGGAGGGATCGGCACAGATACGCAGTATTTT. This codes for CASSESAGGIGTDTQYF. V usage is TRBV2 and J usage is TRBJ2-3; 10 nucleotides agree with TRBD2. The trim removed 2 bases at V and 1 base at J, leaving 6 bases unmatched. The V gene's germline CDR1 is SNHLY and CDR2 FYNNEI. The CDR3 is made up of 17 amino acids.

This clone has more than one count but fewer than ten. CDR3 DNA: TGTGCCATCAGTGAGGGTTTGAGTACCACTGAAGCTTTCTTT. As protein: CAISEGLSTTEAFF. The chain employs TRBV10-3 and TRBJ1-1; no clear D. This CDR3 is built from 14 residues. Germline lookup yields CDR1 ENHRY and CDR2 SYGVKD. V lost 2 bases to trimming and J lost 4 bases, with 11 bases between them.

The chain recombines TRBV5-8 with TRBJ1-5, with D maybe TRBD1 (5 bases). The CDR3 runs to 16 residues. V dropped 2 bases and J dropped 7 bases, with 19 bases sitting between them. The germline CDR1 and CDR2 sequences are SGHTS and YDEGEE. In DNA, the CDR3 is TGTGCCAGCAGCTTATATCGGACAACTTTCTCCCAGCCCCAGCATTTT. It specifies CASSLYRTTFSQPQHF.

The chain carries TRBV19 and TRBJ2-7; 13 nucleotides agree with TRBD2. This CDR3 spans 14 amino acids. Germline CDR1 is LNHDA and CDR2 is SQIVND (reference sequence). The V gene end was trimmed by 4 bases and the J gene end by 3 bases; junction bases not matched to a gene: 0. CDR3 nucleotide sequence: TGTGCCAGTAGTAGGACTAGCGGGGGCTACGAGCAGTACTTC. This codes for CASSRTSGGYEQYF. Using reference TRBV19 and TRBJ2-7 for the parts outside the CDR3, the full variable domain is DGGITQSPKYLFRKEGQNVTLSCEQNLNHDAMYWYRQDPGQGLRLIYYSQIVNDFQKGDIAEGYSVSREKKESFPLTVTSAQKNPTAFYLCASSRTSGGYEQYFGPGTRLTVT.

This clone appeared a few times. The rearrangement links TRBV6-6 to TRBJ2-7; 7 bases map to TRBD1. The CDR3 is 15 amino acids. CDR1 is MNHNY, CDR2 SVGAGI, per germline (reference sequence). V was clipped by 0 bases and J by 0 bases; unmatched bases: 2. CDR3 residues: CASSYSTGFSYEQYF. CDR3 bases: TGTGCCAGCAGTTACTCGACAGGGTTCTCCTACGAGCAGTACTTC.

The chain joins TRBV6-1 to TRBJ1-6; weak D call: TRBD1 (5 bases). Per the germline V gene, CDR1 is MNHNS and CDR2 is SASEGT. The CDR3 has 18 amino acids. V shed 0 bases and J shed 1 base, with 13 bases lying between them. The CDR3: CASSEALSGGSYNSPLHF. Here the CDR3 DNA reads TGTGCCAGCAGTGAAGCGCTTTCTGGGGGGTCCTATAATTCACCCCTCCACTTT.

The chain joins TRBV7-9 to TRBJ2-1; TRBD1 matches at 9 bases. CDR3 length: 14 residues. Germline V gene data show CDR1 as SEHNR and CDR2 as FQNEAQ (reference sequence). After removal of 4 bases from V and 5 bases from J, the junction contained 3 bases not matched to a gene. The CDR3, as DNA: TGTGCCAGCAGCTCTGGGACAGGGAACAATGAGCAGTTCTTC. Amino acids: CASSSGTGNNEQFF.

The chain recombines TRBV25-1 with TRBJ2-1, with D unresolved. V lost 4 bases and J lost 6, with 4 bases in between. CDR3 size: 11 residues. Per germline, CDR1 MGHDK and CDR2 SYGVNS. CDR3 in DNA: TGTGCCAGCAGTGGAGCCAATGAGCAGTTCTTC. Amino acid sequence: CASSGANEQFF.

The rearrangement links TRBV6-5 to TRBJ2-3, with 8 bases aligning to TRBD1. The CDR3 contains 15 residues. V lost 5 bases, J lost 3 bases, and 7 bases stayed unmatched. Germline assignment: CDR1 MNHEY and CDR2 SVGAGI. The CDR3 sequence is CASSRTGWGTDTQYF. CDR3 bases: TGTGCCAGCAGTCGGACAGGGTGGGGTACAGATACGCAGTATTTT.

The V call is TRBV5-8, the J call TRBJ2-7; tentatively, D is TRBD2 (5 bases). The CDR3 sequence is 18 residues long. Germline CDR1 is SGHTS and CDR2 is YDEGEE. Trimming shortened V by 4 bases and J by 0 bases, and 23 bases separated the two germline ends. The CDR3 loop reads CASSVTPYSGRSSYEQYF. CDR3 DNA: TGTGCCAGCAGCGTCACACCTTACAGCGGTCGAAGCTCCTACGAGCAGTACTTC.

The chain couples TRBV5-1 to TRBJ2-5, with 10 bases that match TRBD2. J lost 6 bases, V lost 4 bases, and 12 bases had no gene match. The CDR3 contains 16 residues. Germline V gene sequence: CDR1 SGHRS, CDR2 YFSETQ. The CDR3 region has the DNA TGCGCCAGCAGCGGGTCTAGCGGGGGCCTAGAGCAGACCCAGTACTTC. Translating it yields CASSGSSGGLEQTQYF.

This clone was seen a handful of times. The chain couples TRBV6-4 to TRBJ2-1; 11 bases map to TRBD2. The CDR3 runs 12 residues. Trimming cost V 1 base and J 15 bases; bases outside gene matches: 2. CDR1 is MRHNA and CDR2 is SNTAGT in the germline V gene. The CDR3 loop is CASSDLAGGVFF. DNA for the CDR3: TGTGCCAGCAGTGACTTAGCGGGGGGGGTGTTCTTC.

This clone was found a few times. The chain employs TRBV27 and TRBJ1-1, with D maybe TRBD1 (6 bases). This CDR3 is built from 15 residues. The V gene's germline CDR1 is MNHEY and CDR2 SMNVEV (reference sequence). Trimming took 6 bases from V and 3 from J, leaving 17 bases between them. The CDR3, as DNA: TGTGCCAGCAGCCTACAGGGCATAAGGGACACTGAAGCTTTCTTT. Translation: CASSLQGIRDTEAFF.

The CDR3 coding sequence is TGTGCCAGCAGTGATGGACTAGCGGGGGCAATTAACAATGAGCAGTTCTTC. Its protein is CASSDGLAGAINNEQFF. The rearrangement links TRBV2 to TRBJ2-1, with TRBD2 matching over 13 bases. The CDR3 has 17 residues. Trimming cost V 3 bases and J 5 bases; bases outside gene matches: 7. Germline V gives CDR1 SNHLY, CDR2 FYNNEI.

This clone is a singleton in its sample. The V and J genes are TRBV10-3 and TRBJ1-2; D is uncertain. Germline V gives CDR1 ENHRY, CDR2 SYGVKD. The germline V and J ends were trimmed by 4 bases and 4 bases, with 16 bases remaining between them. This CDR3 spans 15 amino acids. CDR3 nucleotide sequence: TGTGCCATCAGTGGACACGACCGAGGGCCCTATGGCTACACCTTC. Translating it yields CAISGHDRGPYGYTF.

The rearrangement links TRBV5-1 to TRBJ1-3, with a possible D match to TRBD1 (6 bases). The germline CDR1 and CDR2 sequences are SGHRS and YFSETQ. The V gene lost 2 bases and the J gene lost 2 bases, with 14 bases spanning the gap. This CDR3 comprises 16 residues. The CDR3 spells CASSFIQGNPGNTIYF. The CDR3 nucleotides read TGCGCCAGCAGCTTCATCCAGGGGAACCCTGGAAACACCATATATTTT. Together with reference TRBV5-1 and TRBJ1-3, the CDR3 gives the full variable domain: KAGVTQTPRYLIKTRGQQVTLSCSPISGHRSVSWYQQTPGQGLQFLFEYFSETQRNKGNFPGRFSGRQFSNSRSEMNVSTLELGDSALYLCASSFIQGNPGNTIYFGEGSWLTVV.

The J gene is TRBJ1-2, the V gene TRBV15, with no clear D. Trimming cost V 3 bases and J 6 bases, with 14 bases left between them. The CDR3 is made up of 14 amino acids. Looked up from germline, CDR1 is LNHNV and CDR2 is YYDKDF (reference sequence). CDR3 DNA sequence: TGTGCCACCAGCAGTACGAGCGCCTTCGATGGCTACACCTTC. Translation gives CATSSTSAFDGYTF.